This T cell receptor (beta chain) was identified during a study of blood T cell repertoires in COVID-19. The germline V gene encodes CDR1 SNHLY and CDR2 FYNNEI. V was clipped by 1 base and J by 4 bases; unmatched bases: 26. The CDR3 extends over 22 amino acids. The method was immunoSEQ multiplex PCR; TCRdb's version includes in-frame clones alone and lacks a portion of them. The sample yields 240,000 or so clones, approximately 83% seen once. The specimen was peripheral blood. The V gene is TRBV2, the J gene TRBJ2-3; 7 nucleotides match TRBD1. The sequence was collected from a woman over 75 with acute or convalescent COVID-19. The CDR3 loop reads CASSEESRGTVGRGLYSDTQYF. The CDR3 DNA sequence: TGTGCCAGCAGTGAAGAAAGTAGGGGGACAGTGGGGCGAGGTCTTTATTCAGATACGCAGTATTTT. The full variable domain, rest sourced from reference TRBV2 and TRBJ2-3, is EPEVTQTPSHQVTQMGQEVILRCVPISNHLYFYWYRQILGQKVEFLVSFYNNEISEKSEIFDDQFSVERPDGSNFTLKIRSTKLEDSAMYFCASSEESRGTVGRGLYSDTQYFGPGTRLTVL.